The rows below give T cell receptor beta chains drawn from one sample of a study of cytomegalovirus exposure and HLA in healthy donors. The data were produced by immunoSEQ multiplex PCR, yet TCRdb's version contains in-frame clones alone and is incomplete. The repertoire holds 100,000 to 150,000 clones, with approximately 80% as singletons. The sequencing sample was made of PBMCs. The receptors here all came from a female donor in good health and CMV-seronegative. Each CDR3 is given with its conserved first and last residue. Fields, in order: V gene, CDR3 length, clone size, D gene, J gene, CDR3 DNA, CDR3 protein. D genes are given only for firm matches. A clone size is listed for some rows: how often the clone was seen (once, few, many), or a class if it is expanded.

v_call: TRBV6-1; cdr3_length: 15; clone_size: NA; d_call: TRBD1; j_call: TRBJ2-5; cdr3_nt: TGTGCCAGCACCAAAGGGACAGCGCAACAAGAGGCCCAGTACTTC; cdr3_aa: CASTKGTAQQEAQYF
v_call: TRBV5-6; cdr3_length: 16; clone_size: NA; d_call: NA; j_call: TRBJ2-7; cdr3_nt: TGTGCCAGCAGCTGTGAACCGGGATCTAGAAGTTGCGAGCAGTACTTC; cdr3_aa: CASSCEPGSRSCEQYF
v_call: TRBV13; cdr3_length: 15; clone_size: few; d_call: NA; j_call: TRBJ1-1; cdr3_nt: TGTGCCAGCAGCTTAAATCCGGCGGAGTACACTGAAGCTTTCTTT; cdr3_aa: CASSLNPAEYTEAFF
v_call: TRBV28; cdr3_length: 17; clone_size: once; d_call: TRBD1; j_call: TRBJ1-5; cdr3_nt: TGTGCCAGCAGTCCCCGGAAGGGGGCTACGAGCAATCAGCCCCAGCATTTT; cdr3_aa: CASSPRKGATSNQPQHF
v_call: TRBV28; cdr3_length: 13; clone_size: few; d_call: TRBD2; j_call: TRBJ2-7; cdr3_nt: TGTGCCAGCAGTTTGGACAGCGGGAGATGGCAGTACTTC; cdr3_aa: CASSLDSGRWQYF
v_call: TRBV6-1; cdr3_length: 14; clone_size: NA; d_call: TRBD1; j_call: TRBJ2-3; cdr3_nt: TGTGCCAGCGAAACCGGGACAGGGAGGAATACGCAGTATTTT; cdr3_aa: CASETGTGRNTQYF
v_call: TRBV29-1; cdr3_length: 12; clone_size: NA; d_call: NA; j_call: TRBJ1-1; cdr3_nt: TGCAGCGTTGTAGAAGGGAGCACTGAAGCTTTCTTT; cdr3_aa: CSVVEGSTEAFF
v_call: TRBV29-1; cdr3_length: 16; clone_size: NA; d_call: NA; j_call: TRBJ2-1; cdr3_nt: TGCAGCGTTGTTGGTTTCGACAGCTGGGGGCGGAATGAGCAGTTCTTC; cdr3_aa: CSVVGFDSWGRNEQFF
v_call: TRBV2; cdr3_length: 13; clone_size: NA; d_call: NA; j_call: TRBJ1-4; cdr3_nt: TGTGCCAGCAGTCTAACAATCCGGGGGAAACTGTTTTTT; cdr3_aa: CASSLTIRGKLFF
v_call: TRBV13; cdr3_length: 14; clone_size: NA; d_call: TRBD1; j_call: TRBJ1-2; cdr3_nt: TGTGCCAGCAGCCCCCGGACAGGGATCTATGGCTACACCTTC; cdr3_aa: CASSPRTGIYGYTF
v_call: TRBV28; cdr3_length: 15; clone_size: NA; d_call: TRBD1; j_call: TRBJ2-7; cdr3_nt: TGTGCCAGCAGTTCCCTGACAGGGGAGATCTACGAGCAGTACTTC; cdr3_aa: CASSSLTGEIYEQYF
v_call: TRBV28; cdr3_length: 15; clone_size: once; d_call: NA; j_call: TRBJ2-7; cdr3_nt: TGTGCCAGCAGGAGATACAGGGCTCCCCGAGGGGAGCAGTACTTC; cdr3_aa: CASRRYRAPRGEQYF
v_call: TRBV28; cdr3_length: 14; clone_size: NA; d_call: TRBD2; j_call: TRBJ2-2; cdr3_nt: TGTGCCAGCAGGGCTAGCGGGAGCACCGGGGAGCTGTTTTTT; cdr3_aa: CASRASGSTGELFF
v_call: TRBV10-3; cdr3_length: 15; clone_size: NA; d_call: TRBD2; j_call: TRBJ2-1; cdr3_nt: TGTGCCATCACCCAGGAGCGGGAGCGATACAATGAGCAGTTCTTC; cdr3_aa: CAITQERERYNEQFF
v_call: TRBV28; cdr3_length: 13; clone_size: few; d_call: NA; j_call: TRBJ2-1; cdr3_nt: TGTGCCAGCCGGGCACAGGGTTACAATGAGCAGTTCTTC; cdr3_aa: CASRAQGYNEQFF
v_call: TRBV4-2; cdr3_length: 14; clone_size: NA; d_call: NA; j_call: TRBJ1-1; cdr3_nt: TGTGCCAGCAGCATACAAGTAGCGGAAGTTGAAGCTTTCTTT; cdr3_aa: CASSIQVAEVEAFF
v_call: TRBV28; cdr3_length: 14; clone_size: NA; d_call: TRBD2; j_call: TRBJ2-5; cdr3_nt: TGTGCCAGCAGTTCCCCCCGGACTAGCGGGATGGGAAACTTC; cdr3_aa: CASSSPRTSGMGNF
v_call: TRBV5-6; cdr3_length: 16; clone_size: NA; d_call: TRBD2; j_call: TRBJ2-7; cdr3_nt: TGTGCCAGCAGCGGGGTGGAGGGAGGGGACTCCTACGAGCAGTACTTC; cdr3_aa: CASSGVEGGDSYEQYF
v_call: TRBV7-2; cdr3_length: 17; clone_size: once; d_call: TRBD1; j_call: TRBJ1-5; cdr3_nt: TGTGCCAGCAGCGAGACAGGGGCCGCGGTGGGCAATCAGCCCCAGCATTTT; cdr3_aa: CASSETGAAVGNQPQHF
v_call: TRBV5-4; cdr3_length: 16; clone_size: NA; d_call: TRBD2; j_call: TRBJ2-1; cdr3_nt: TGTGCCAGCAGCTTGTCGGCGGGAGTAATCTACAATGAGCAGTTCTTC; cdr3_aa: CASSLSAGVIYNEQFF
v_call: TRBV9; cdr3_length: 15; clone_size: NA; d_call: NA; j_call: TRBJ2-1; cdr3_nt: TGTGCCAGCAGCGTAGAGGGGAACCCTTACAATGAGCAGTTCTTC; cdr3_aa: CASSVEGNPYNEQFF
v_call: TRBV9; cdr3_length: 16; clone_size: once; d_call: NA; j_call: TRBJ2-3; cdr3_nt: TGTGCCAGCAGCGCCCCGGGACTGCAGTTCACAGATACGCAGTATTTT; cdr3_aa: CASSAPGLQFTDTQYF
v_call: TRBV25-1; cdr3_length: 13; clone_size: NA; d_call: NA; j_call: TRBJ2-7; cdr3_nt: TGTGCCAGCAGTGAATACCCCCCGGGCGAGCAGTACTTC; cdr3_aa: CASSEYPPGEQYF
v_call: TRBV4-2; cdr3_length: 14; clone_size: NA; d_call: NA; j_call: TRBJ1-1; cdr3_nt: TGTGCCAGCAGCCAAGAGAGTGGGCGATTTTCGGCTTTCTTT; cdr3_aa: CASSQESGRFSAFF
v_call: TRBV28; cdr3_length: 16; clone_size: NA; d_call: TRBD1; j_call: TRBJ1-3; cdr3_nt: TGTGCCAGCAGTTCCTTCCAGGGGGCGGCTGGAAACACCATATATTTT; cdr3_aa: CASSSFQGAAGNTIYF
v_call: TRBV15; cdr3_length: 14; clone_size: NA; d_call: NA; j_call: TRBJ2-7; cdr3_nt: TGTGCCACCAGCAGAGCGCAGGGTACCTACGAGCAGTACTTC; cdr3_aa: CATSRAQGTYEQYF
v_call: TRBV28; cdr3_length: 12; clone_size: once; d_call: TRBD2; j_call: TRBJ2-7; cdr3_nt: TGTGCCAGCCGGGCGGGAGCGGGGGAGCAGTACTTC; cdr3_aa: CASRAGAGEQYF
v_call: TRBV19; cdr3_length: 15; clone_size: NA; d_call: TRBD1; j_call: TRBJ1-2; cdr3_nt: TGTGCCAGTAGCAGACAGGGGAATGAGTACTATGGCTACACCTTC; cdr3_aa: CASSRQGNEYYGYTF
v_call: TRBV6-6; cdr3_length: 12; clone_size: NA; d_call: TRBD1; j_call: TRBJ1-1; cdr3_nt: TGTGCCAGCAGCCGACAGGGTACTGAAGCTTTCTTT; cdr3_aa: CASSRQGTEAFF
v_call: TRBV29-1; cdr3_length: 13; clone_size: few; d_call: NA; j_call: TRBJ1-1; cdr3_nt: TGCAGCGTTGAGGGCAGGGAGAACACTGAAGCTTTCTTT; cdr3_aa: CSVEGRENTEAFF
v_call: TRBV5-4; cdr3_length: 15; clone_size: NA; d_call: TRBD1; j_call: TRBJ2-7; cdr3_nt: TGTGCCAGCAGCGTCGGGACAGGGACCTCCTACGAGCAGTACTTC; cdr3_aa: CASSVGTGTSYEQYF
v_call: TRBV28; cdr3_length: 15; clone_size: NA; d_call: TRBD1; j_call: TRBJ1-2; cdr3_nt: TGTGCCAGCGGACTCCTACGACAGGGGACCGATGGCTACACCTTC; cdr3_aa: CASGLLRQGTDGYTF
v_call: TRBV18; cdr3_length: 16; clone_size: NA; d_call: TRBD2; j_call: TRBJ2-1; cdr3_nt: TGTGCCAGCTCACCTGCACTAGCGGGATTTGAAGCTGAGCAGTTCTTC; cdr3_aa: CASSPALAGFEAEQFF
v_call: TRBV7-2; cdr3_length: 15; clone_size: few; d_call: TRBD2; j_call: TRBJ2-7; cdr3_nt: TGTGCCAGCAGCTCGACTAAACTGATGACTAGCGATAAGTACTTC; cdr3_aa: CASSSTKLMTSDKYF
v_call: TRBV6-5; cdr3_length: 15; clone_size: NA; d_call: NA; j_call: TRBJ2-7; cdr3_nt: TGTGCCAGCTCCCCATCCCCAGACACAAACTACGAGCAGTACTTC; cdr3_aa: CASSPSPDTNYEQYF
v_call: TRBV7-2; cdr3_length: 13; clone_size: NA; d_call: NA; j_call: TRBJ2-7; cdr3_nt: TGTGCCAGCAGCTTAGAACGGGAGAGCGACAAGTACTTC; cdr3_aa: CASSLERESDKYF
v_call: TRBV19; cdr3_length: 16; clone_size: NA; d_call: NA; j_call: TRBJ2-2; cdr3_nt: TGTGCCAGTAGTCCAGGGGTAGCCCTGGGGGCCGGGGAGCTGTTTTTT; cdr3_aa: CASSPGVALGAGELFF
v_call: TRBV5-1; cdr3_length: 16; clone_size: NA; d_call: NA; j_call: TRBJ2-7; cdr3_nt: TGCGCCAGCAGCTTGGTGCCAGGGTCGGTGACGGACGAGCAGTACTTC; cdr3_aa: CASSLVPGSVTDEQYF
v_call: TRBV7-9; cdr3_length: 13; clone_size: NA; d_call: TRBD1; j_call: TRBJ1-2; cdr3_nt: TGTGCCAGCAGCTCCCCGACAGGGCTCGGCTACACCTTC; cdr3_aa: CASSSPTGLGYTF
v_call: TRBV5-1; cdr3_length: 16; clone_size: NA; d_call: TRBD2; j_call: TRBJ2-3; cdr3_nt: TGCGCCAGCACCGATGGACTAGCGGGATCCACAGATACGCAGTATTTT; cdr3_aa: CASTDGLAGSTDTQYF
v_call: TRBV27; cdr3_length: 18; clone_size: NA; d_call: TRBD1; j_call: TRBJ2-4; cdr3_nt: TGTGCCAGCAGTTTCTCCGGGACAGGGGCCGAAGCCAAAAACATTCAGTACTTC; cdr3_aa: CASSFSGTGAEAKNIQYF
v_call: TRBV27; cdr3_length: 16; clone_size: large; d_call: TRBD1; j_call: TRBJ2-1; cdr3_nt: TGTGCCAGCATTAGCTCCGGGACAGGGTCCTACAATGAGCAGTTCTTC; cdr3_aa: CASISSGTGSYNEQFF